This T cell receptor beta chain was obtained from a study of blood T cell repertoires in COVID-19. The wider study: The United States, Italy and Spain were the sources of the acute and convalescent COVID-19 samples. In each case, the material was cDNA or gDNA derived from T cells, B-cell-depleted T cells, or PBMCs.

The method was immunoSEQ multiplex PCR; TCRdb's version includes in-frame clones alone and lacks a portion of them. The profile shows around 140,000 clones, 80% to 90% of them singletons. Germline assignment: CDR1 MDHEN and CDR2 SYDVKM. This CDR3 contains 12 residues. The V and J ends lost 0 bases and 10 bases respectively, with 9 bases between them. Sequencing was performed on peripheral blood. The rearrangement joins TRBV28 to TRBJ1-1, with D uncertain. The clonotype comes from a woman in her sixties or seventies with acute or convalescent COVID-19. DNA of the CDR3: TGTGCCAGCAGTTTATGGCCGGTTGGAGCTTTCTTT. Its translation is CASSLWPVGAFF.